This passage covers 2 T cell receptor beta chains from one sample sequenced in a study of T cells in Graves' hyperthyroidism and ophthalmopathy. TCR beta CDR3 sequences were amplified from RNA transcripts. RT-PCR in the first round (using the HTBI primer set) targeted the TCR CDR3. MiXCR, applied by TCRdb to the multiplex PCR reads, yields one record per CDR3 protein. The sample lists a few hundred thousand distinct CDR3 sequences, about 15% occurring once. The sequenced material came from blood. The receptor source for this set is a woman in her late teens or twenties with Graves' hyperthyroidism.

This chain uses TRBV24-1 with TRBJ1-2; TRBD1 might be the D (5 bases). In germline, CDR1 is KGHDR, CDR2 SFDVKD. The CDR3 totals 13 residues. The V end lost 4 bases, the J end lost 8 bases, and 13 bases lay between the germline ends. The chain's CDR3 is CATSEKGWGGYTF. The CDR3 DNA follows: TGTGCCACCAGTGAAAAAGGCTGGGGCGGCTACACCTTC.

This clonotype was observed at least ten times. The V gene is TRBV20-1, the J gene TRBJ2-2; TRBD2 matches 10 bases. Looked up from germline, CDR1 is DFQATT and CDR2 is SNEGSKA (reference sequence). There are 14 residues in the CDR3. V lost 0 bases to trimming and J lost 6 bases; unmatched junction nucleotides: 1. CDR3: CSAREAGGPGELFF. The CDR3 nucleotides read TGCAGTGCTAGAGAAGCGGGAGGGCCCGGGGAGCTGTTTTTT.